The sequence of this TCR beta chain was determined in a study of blood T cell repertoires in COVID-19. Overall study: PBMCs, B-cell-depleted T cells, or T cells provided the cDNA or gDNA that made up the material.

Followed longitudinally, the Seattle patients had been enrolled during active infection. TCRdb's table, derived via immunoSEQ multiplex PCR, lists solely in-frame clones and lacks some. The sample has 140,000 or so clones; about 85% are singletons. J was trimmed by 8 bases and V by 8 bases; bases with no gene match: 10. Germline loops: CDR1 SNHLY, CDR2 FYNNEI. This CDR3 has 14 amino acids. This clone has just one count. The specimen sequenced was peripheral blood. The rearrangement joins TRBV2 to TRBJ1-2; 11 nucleotides match TRBD1. The receptor comes from a woman in her 70s with COVID-19, enrolled during active disease. For the CDR3, the DNA is TGTGCCAGCTCGGGACAGGGGGGCCCATGGGGCTACACCTTC. As protein: CASSGQGGPWGYTF.